The T cell receptor beta chain under discussion was sequenced for a study of blood T cell repertoires in COVID-19. Produced via immunoSEQ multiplex PCR; TCRdb's table is partial and in-frame only. The data hold around 93,000 clones, with about 75% observed a single time. The CDR3 is 14 amino acids. V dropped 10 bases and J dropped 4 bases, with 17 bases sitting between them. CDR1 is LNHDA and CDR2 is SQIVND in the germline V gene (reference sequence). This clonotype was sampled from a woman older than 75 with acute or convalescent COVID-19. Sequencing used peripheral blood. The chain is built from TRBV19 and TRBJ2-1; D perhaps matches TRBD1 (6 bases). CDR3 loop: CATQDGRGYNEQFF. The DNA for the CDR3 is TGTGCCACCCAGGATGGCAGGGGATACAATGAGCAGTTCTTC.